This is a list of T cell receptor beta chains from one sample in a study of blood T cell repertoires in COVID-19. Repertoires were generated with immunoSEQ multiplex PCR, while TCRdb's copy carries only in-frame clones and drops some. The sample comprises around 240,000 clones, around 90% of which are singletons, and approximately 1.3% rests with the top ten. Sequences were obtained from PBMCs or T cells enriched from blood (not recorded which). The receptors were sampled from a human donor in a cohort exposed to, infected with or recovered from COVID-19 (not recorded which). The donor label of this sample is uncertain. CDR3s include the opening cysteine and the closing phenylalanine or tryptophan. A D gene is named only where the DNA matches it firmly. Expanded clones get a size class; other rows say once, few or many, or leave the size out.

size	length	V	D	J	CDR3
.	14	TRBV11-2	.	TRBJ2-7	CASSLTVLSYEQYF
.	14	TRBV18	TRBD1	TRBJ2-3	CASSLRQGQDTQYF
.	18	TRBV25-1	TRBD1	TRBJ2-1	CASSESLSGTGVYNEQFF
.	17	TRBV27	.	TRBJ1-2	CASSPKRAGSPRGGYTF
.	13	TRBV7-9	TRBD1	TRBJ1-1	CASSSGQGARAFF
.	14	TRBV7-2	TRBD2	TRBJ2-3	CADAGEWGTDTQYF
.	17	TRBV9	TRBD1	TRBJ1-2	CASSAAGTGGPGYGYTF
.	15	TRBV10-3	.	TRBJ1-1	CAISESNRANTEAFF
.	15	TRBV6-5	TRBD1	TRBJ1-2	CASSGRQGRFHGYTF
.	15	TRBV6-5	.	TRBJ1-3	CASSFNGGYGNTIYF
.	15	TRBV5-1	.	TRBJ1-4	CASSLGGQPNEKLFF
.	13	TRBV19	.	TRBJ2-1	CASSPSVYNEQFF
.	14	TRBV19	.	TRBJ1-5	CASSTGTGSQPQHF
.	17	TRBV7-2	.	TRBJ1-6	CASSPPARLPYNSPLHF
.	13	TRBV5-1	.	TRBJ1-1	CASSLDITTEAFF
.	15	TRBV28	.	TRBJ1-4	CASSPAGATNEKLFF
.	14	TRBV12-5	TRBD1	TRBJ1-1	CASGTRQGAAEAFF
.	11	TRBV30	.	TRBJ2-7	CAWDGGHEQYF
few	11	TRBV2	.	TRBJ2-4	CASSGEGIQYF
.	14	TRBV19	TRBD1	TRBJ1-2	CASSITQGARGYTF
.	17	TRBV7-6	.	TRBJ2-5	CASSSRTTGGPRETQYF
.	15	TRBV7-9	.	TRBJ1-2	CASSLEGRAAYGYTF
.	16	TRBV5-1	.	TRBJ2-5	CASGFFTELNVPTQYF
.	18	TRBV2	TRBD2	TRBJ2-6	CASSERGLFTPGANVLTF
.	14	TRBV19	.	TRBJ2-2	CASREPYSTGELFF
.	15	TRBV30	.	TRBJ2-3	CAFDSGESSTDTQYF
.	14	TRBV30	.	TRBJ1-3	CAWSVRGSGNTIYF
.	14	TRBV20-1	TRBD1	TRBJ1-6	CSASAGTDNSPLHF
.	12	TRBV28	.	TRBJ2-7	CASSPQGYEQYF
.	14	TRBV7-9	TRBD2	TRBJ2-3	CASSPGLAGDTQYF
.	14	TRBV27	TRBD1	TRBJ2-2	CAIGTERGTGELFF
.	15	TRBV7-9	TRBD1	TRBJ2-7	CASSRRTGAYYEQYF
.	15	TRBV7-2	.	TRBJ2-2	CASSFRPRGTGELFF
.	16	TRBV4-2	TRBD2	TRBJ2-7	CASSPLSGASSYEQYF